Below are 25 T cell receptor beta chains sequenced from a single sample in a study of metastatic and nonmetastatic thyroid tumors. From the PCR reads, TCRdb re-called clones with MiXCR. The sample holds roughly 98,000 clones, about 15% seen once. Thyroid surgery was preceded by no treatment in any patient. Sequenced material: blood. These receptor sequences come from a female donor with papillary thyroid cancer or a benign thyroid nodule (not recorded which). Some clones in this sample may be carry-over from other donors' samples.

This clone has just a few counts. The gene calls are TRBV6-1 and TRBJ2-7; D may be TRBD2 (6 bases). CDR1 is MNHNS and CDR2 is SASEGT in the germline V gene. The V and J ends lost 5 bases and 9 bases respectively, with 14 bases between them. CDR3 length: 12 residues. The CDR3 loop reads CASSTRPRGQYF. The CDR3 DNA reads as TGTGCCAGCAGTACCCGACCGCGGGGGCAGTACTTC.

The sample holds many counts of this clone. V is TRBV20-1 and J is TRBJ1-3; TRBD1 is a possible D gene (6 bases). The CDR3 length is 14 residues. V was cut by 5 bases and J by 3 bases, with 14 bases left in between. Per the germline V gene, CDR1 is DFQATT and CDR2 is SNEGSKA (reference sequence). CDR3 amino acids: CSAGRGGIGNTIYF. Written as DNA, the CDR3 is TGCAGTGCTGGGAGGGGGGGCATTGGAAACACCATATATTTT.

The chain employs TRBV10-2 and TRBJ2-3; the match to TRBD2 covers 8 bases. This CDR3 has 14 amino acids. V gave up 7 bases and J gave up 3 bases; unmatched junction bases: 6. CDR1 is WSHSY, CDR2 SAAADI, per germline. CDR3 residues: CASTLGGGTDTQYF. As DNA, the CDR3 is TGCGCCAGCACCCTCGGGGGGGGGACAGATACGCAGTATTTT.

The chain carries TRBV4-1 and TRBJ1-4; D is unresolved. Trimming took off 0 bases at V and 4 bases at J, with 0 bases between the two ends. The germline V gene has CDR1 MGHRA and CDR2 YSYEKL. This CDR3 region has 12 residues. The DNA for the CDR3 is TGCGCCAGCAGCCAAGATAATGAAAAACTGTTTTTT. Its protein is CASSQDNEKLFF.

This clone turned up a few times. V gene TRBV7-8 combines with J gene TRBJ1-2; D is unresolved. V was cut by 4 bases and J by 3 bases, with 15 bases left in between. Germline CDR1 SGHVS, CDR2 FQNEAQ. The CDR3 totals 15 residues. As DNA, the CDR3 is TGTGCCAGCAGCTGGACCATCCGGGCTGACTATGGCTACACCTTC. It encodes CASSWTIRADYGYTF.

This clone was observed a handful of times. CDR3 nucleotide sequence: TGTGCAGCAGTTATTTTGGGACAGATCAACACCGGGGAGCTGTTTTTT. Its protein is CAAVILGQINTGELFF. The chain employs TRBV6-6 and TRBJ2-2; 7 bases are a match to TRBD1. The CDR3 extends over 16 amino acids. Germline V gene lookup returns CDR1 MNHNY and CDR2 SVGAGI (reference sequence).

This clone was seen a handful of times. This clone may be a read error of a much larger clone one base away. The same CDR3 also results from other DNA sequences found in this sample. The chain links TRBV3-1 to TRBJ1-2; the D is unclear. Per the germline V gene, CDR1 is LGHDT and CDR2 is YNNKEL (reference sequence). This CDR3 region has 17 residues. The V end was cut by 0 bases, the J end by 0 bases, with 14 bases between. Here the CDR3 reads CASSQEDPAVANYGYTF. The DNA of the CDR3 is TGTGCCAGCAGCCAAGAGGACCCAGCCGTAGCTAACTATGGCTACACCTTC.

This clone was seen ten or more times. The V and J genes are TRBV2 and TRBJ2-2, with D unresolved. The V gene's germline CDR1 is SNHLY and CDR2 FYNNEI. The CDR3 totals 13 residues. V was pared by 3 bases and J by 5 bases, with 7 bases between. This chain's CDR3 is CASSDFVTGELFF. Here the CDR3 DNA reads TGTGCCAGCAGTGACTTTGTGACCGGGGAGCTGTTTTTT. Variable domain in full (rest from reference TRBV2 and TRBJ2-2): EPEVTQTPSHQVTQMGQEVILRCVPISNHLYFYWYRQILGQKVEFLVSFYNNEISEKSEIFDDQFSVERPDGSNFTLKIRSTKLEDSAMYFCASSDFVTGELFFGEGSRLTVL.

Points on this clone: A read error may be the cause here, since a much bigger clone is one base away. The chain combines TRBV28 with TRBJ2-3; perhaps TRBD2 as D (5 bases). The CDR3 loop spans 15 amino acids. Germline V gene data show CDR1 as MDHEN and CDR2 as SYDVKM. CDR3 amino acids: CASSPPGSGTYTQYF. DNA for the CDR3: TGTGCCAGCAGTCCCCCGGGGTCCGGCACATATACGCAGTATTTT.

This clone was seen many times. The CDR3 coding sequence is TGTGCCAGCTCACCAAGGGACGTAATACAAGAGACCCAGTACTTC. It specifies CASSPRDVIQETQYF. This chain links TRBV18 with TRBJ2-5; D tentatively fits TRBD1 or TRBD2 (5 bases each). This CDR3 is built from 15 residues. The V gene's germline CDR1 is KGHSH and CDR2 LQKENI. The V and J ends lost 2 bases and 2 bases respectively, with 12 bases between them.

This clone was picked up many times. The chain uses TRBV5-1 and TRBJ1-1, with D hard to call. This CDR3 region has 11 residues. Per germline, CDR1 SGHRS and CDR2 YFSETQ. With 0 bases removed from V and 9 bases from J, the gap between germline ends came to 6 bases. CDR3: CASSLEEKAFF. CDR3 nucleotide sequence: TGCGCCAGCAGCTTGGAAGAAAAAGCTTTCTTT.

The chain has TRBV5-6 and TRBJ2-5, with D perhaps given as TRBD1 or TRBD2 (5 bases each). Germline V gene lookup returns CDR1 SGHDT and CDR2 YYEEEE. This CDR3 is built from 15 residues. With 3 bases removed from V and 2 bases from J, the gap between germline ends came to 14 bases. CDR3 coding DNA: TGTGCCAGCAGCTGGGGACGGGGAAGTCAAGAGACCCAGTACTTC. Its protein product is CASSWGRGSQETQYF.

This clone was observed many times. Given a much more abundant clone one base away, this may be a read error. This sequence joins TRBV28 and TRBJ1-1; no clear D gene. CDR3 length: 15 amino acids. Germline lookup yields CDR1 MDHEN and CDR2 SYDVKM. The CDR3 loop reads CACSFIRRGHAEAFF. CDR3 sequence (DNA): TGTGCCTGCAGTTTTATTCGGCGGGGTCACGCTGAAGCTTTCTTT.

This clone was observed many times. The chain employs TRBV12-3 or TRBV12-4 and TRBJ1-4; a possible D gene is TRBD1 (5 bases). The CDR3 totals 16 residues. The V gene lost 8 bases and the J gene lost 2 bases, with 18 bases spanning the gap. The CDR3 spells CASGPDGGGTNEKLFF. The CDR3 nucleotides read TGTGCCAGCGGCCCGGATGGGGGAGGGACTAATGAAAAACTGTTTTTT.

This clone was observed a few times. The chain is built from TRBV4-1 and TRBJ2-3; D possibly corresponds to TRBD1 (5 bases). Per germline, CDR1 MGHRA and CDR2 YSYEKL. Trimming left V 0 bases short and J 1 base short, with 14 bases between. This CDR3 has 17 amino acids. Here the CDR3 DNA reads TGCGCCAGCAGCCAAGAAGTGTCAGGGCTCGGCACAGATACGCAGTATTTT. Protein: CASSQEVSGLGTDTQYF.

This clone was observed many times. This CDR3 is CASSIRGLGRMDNEQFF. The CDR3 DNA reads as TGTGCCAGTAGTATTCGGGGCCTAGGGCGGATGGACAATGAGCAGTTCTTC. The rearrangement links TRBV19 to TRBJ2-1; D may correspond to TRBD1 or TRBD2 (5 bases each). In germline, CDR1 is LNHDA, CDR2 SQIVND (reference sequence). This CDR3 region has 17 residues. The germline V and J ends were trimmed by 3 bases and 5 bases, with 20 bases remaining between them.

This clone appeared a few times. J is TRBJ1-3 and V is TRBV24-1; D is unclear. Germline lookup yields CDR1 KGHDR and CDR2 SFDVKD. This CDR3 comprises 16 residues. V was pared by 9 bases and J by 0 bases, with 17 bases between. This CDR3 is CATGYLERRSGNTIYF. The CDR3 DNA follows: TGTGCCACCGGTTATTTGGAAAGGCGCTCTGGAAACACCATATATTTT.

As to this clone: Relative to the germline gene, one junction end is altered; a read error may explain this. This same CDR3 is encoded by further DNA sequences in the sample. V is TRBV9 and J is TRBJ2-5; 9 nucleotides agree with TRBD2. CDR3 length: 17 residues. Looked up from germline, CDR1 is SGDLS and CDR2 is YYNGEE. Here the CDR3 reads CASSVAAGLAGQETQYF. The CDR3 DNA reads TGTGCAAGCAGCGTAGCTGCTGGCCTAGCGGGACAAGAGACCCAGTACTTC.

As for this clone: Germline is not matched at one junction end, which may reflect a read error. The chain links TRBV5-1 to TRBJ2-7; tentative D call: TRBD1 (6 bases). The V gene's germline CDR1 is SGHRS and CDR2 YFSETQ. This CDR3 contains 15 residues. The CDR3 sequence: CASSLGAGDSYEKYF. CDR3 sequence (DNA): TGCGCCAGCAGCTTGGGGGCAGGGGATTCCTACGAGAAGTACTTC.

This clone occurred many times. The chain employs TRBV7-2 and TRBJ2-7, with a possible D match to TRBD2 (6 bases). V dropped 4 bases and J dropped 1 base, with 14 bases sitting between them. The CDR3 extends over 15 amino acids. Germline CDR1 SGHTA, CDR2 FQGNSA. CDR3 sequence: CASSSYSGASYEQYF. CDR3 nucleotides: TGTGCCAGCAGCTCCTATAGCGGTGCATCCTACGAGCAGTACTTC. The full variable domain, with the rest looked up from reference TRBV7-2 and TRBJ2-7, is GAGVSQSPSNKVTEKGKDVELRCDPISGHTALYWYRQSLGQGLEFLIYFQGNSAPDKSGLPSDRFSAERTGGSVSTLTIQRTQQEDSAVYLCASSSYSGASYEQYFGPGTRLTVT.

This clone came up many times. CDR3 residues: CATSRTFGGTGPSNEKLFF. The CDR3 region has the DNA TGTGCCACCAGCAGAACCTTCGGCGGGACAGGGCCATCTAATGAAAAACTGTTTTTT. V and J are TRBV15 and TRBJ1-4; 9 bases agree with TRBD1. The germline gives CDR1 LNHNV, CDR2 YYDKDF (reference sequence). This CDR3 region has 19 residues. V shed 2 bases and J 3 bases; nucleotides not matched to a gene: 13.

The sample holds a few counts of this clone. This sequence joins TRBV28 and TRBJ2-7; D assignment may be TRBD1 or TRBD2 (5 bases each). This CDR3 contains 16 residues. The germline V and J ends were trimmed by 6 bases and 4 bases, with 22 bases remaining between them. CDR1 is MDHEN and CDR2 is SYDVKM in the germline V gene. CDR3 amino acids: CASSLAGAGGTYEQYF. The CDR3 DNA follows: TGTGCCAGCAGCCTAGCCGGGGCAGGTGGGACGTACGAGCAGTACTTC.

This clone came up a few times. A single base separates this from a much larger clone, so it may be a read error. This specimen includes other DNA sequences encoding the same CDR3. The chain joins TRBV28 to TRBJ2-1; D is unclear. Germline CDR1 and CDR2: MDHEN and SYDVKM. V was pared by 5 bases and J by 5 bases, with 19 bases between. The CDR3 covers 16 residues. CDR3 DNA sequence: TGTGCCAGCAGTCCTCCCGACGGCCGCGGTGACAATGAGCAGTTCTTC. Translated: CASSPPDGRGDNEQFF.

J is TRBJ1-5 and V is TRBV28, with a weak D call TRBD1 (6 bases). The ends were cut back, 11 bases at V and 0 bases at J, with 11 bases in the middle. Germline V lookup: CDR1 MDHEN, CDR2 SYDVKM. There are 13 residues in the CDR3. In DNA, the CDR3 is TGTGCCGGGGGGCTATATAGCAATCAGCCCCAGCATTTT. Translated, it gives CAGGLYSNQPQHF. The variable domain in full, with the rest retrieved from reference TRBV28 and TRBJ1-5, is DVKVTQSSRYLVKRTGEKVFLECVQDMDHENMFWYRQDPGLGLRLIYFSYDVKMKEKGDIPEGYSVSREKKERFSLILESASTNQTSMYLCAGGLYSNQPQHFGDGTRLSIL.

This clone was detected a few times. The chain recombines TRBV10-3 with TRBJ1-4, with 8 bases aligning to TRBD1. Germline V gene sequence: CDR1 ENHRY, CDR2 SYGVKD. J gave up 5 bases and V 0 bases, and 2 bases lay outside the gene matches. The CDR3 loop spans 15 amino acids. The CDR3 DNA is TGTGCCATCAGTGAGTCTAGACAGGGGAATGAAAAACTGTTTTTT. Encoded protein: CAISESRQGNEKLFF.